The 27 T cell receptor beta chains below come from one sample, sequenced in a study of post-analysis software for immune sequencing data. Overall study results and limits: Higher frequency in patients than in controls was seen for roughly five TRBV segments, with TRBV5-6, TRBV5-1 and TRBV20-1 among them.

What these receptors recognize is not known. Prepared TCR beta cDNA libraries contained unique molecular identifiers. TCRdb recomputed calls from the PCR reads with MiXCR, one row per CDR3 protein. The profile shows roughly 580,000 distinct CDR3 sequences, about 44% of them singletons. Sequencing input: blood. These receptors were taken from a girl aged 10 to 17 with multiple sclerosis.

The chain links TRBV6-2 or TRBV6-3 to TRBJ2-4, with a possible D match to TRBD2 (5 bases). The germline CDR1 and CDR2 sequences are MNHEY and SVGEGT. The CDR3 loop spans 11 amino acids. Trimming cost V 2 bases and J 13 bases, with 9 bases left between them. For the CDR3, the DNA is TGTGCCAGCAGTTACGGGTGGGAGCAGTACTTC. Translation gives CASSYGWEQYF.

The rearrangement links TRBV9 to TRBJ2-1, with D unclear. This CDR3 spans 13 amino acids. In germline, CDR1 is SGDLS, CDR2 YYNGEE. Trimming cost V 4 bases and J 4 bases, with 9 bases left between them. The CDR3 nucleotides read TGTGCCAGCAGCCCGGAACCTTACAATGAGCAGTTCTTC. It specifies CASSPEPYNEQFF.

The rearrangement links TRBV6-4 to TRBJ1-2; D is possibly TRBD1 (5 bases). Germline assignment: CDR1 MRHNA and CDR2 SNTAGT. V lost 7 bases to trimming and J lost 2 bases, with 14 bases between them. This CDR3 contains 14 residues. CDR3 amino acids: CASMGQGGNYGYTF. Written as DNA, the CDR3 is TGTGCCAGCATGGGGCAGGGAGGCAACTATGGCTACACCTTC.

V and J are TRBV6-1 and TRBJ1-5; no clear D. CDR3 length: 13 residues. The germline V gene has CDR1 MNHNS and CDR2 SASEGT. The V and J ends lost 1 base and 7 bases respectively, with 8 bases between them. The CDR3 sequence is CASSEVGTQPQHF. In DNA, the CDR3 is TGTGCCAGCAGTGAAGTGGGTACGCAGCCCCAGCATTTT.

CDR3: CASSRTGGRNTEAFF. In DNA, the CDR3 is TGCGCCAGCAGCAGGACAGGGGGCCGGAACACTGAAGCTTTCTTT. The V call is TRBV5-1, the J call TRBJ1-1, with 11 bases aligning to TRBD1. The CDR3 loop spans 15 amino acids. Germline values: CDR1 SGHRS, CDR2 YFSETQ. Trimming took 4 bases from V and 1 from J; bases not matched to a gene: 3.

This clonotype was counted only a few times. The chain couples TRBV5-1 to TRBJ2-7; TRBD2 matches 10 bases. The germline V gene has CDR1 SGHRS and CDR2 YFSETQ. The CDR3 extends over 15 amino acids. The V gene end was trimmed by 0 bases and the J gene end by 2 bases; junction bases not matched to a gene: 2. Here the CDR3 reads CASSLASGGPYEQYF. The CDR3, as DNA: TGCGCCAGCAGCTTGGCTAGCGGGGGTCCCTACGAGCAGTACTTC.

The chain is built from TRBV20-1 and TRBJ2-7; 9 nucleotides match TRBD1. The junction had 3 bases not matched to a gene; V was cut back by 1 base and J by 2 bases. Germline lookup yields CDR1 DFQATT and CDR2 SNEGSKA (reference sequence). This CDR3 is 14 amino acids long. The CDR3 bases are TGCAGTGCTAGAGGACAGGGGGGGGCCTACGAGCAGTACTTC. Translated, it gives CSARGQGGAYEQYF.

In this sample, this clonotype turned up once. CDR3 sequence: CASSRDRGWRDTQYF. In DNA form, the CDR3 reads TGTGCCAGCAGCCGGGACAGGGGCTGGAGGGATACGCAGTATTTT. This rearrangement joins TRBV12-3 or TRBV12-4 to TRBJ2-3, with 10 positions matching TRBD1. CDR3 length equals 15 residues. Losses at the gene ends were 6 bases for V and 6 bases for J; bases not matched to a gene: 9.

The J gene is TRBJ2-2, the V gene TRBV7-9, with D perhaps matching TRBD1 or TRBD2 (5 bases each). V shed 5 bases and J shed 6 bases, with 19 bases lying between them. This CDR3 has 16 amino acids. Germline CDR1 reads SEHNR; CDR2 reads FQNEAQ (reference sequence). The CDR3 here is CASSPERGPRAGELFF. The DNA for the CDR3 is TGTGCCAGCAGCCCCGAGAGGGGACCGAGAGCCGGGGAGCTGTTTTTT. Full variable domain (outside the CDR3, taken from reference TRBV7-9 and TRBJ2-2): DTGVSQNPRHKITKRGQNVTFRCDPISEHNRLYWYRQTLGQGPEFLTYFQNEAQLEKSRLLSDRFSAERPKGSFSTLEIQRTEQGDSAMYLCASSPERGPRAGELFFGEGSRLTVL.

The chain employs TRBV20-1 and TRBJ1-2; a possible D gene is TRBD1 (5 bases). Germline CDR1 reads DFQATT; CDR2 reads SNEGSKA (reference sequence). With 6 bases removed from V and 0 bases from J, the gap between germline ends came to 20 bases. There are 16 residues in the CDR3. CDR3 amino acids: CSANGGLHSANYGYTF. The CDR3, as DNA: TGCAGTGCAAACGGGGGACTTCACTCCGCTAACTATGGCTACACCTTC.

Only a few counts were recorded for this clonotype. V is TRBV3-1 and J is TRBJ1-2; D remains unclear. V was pared by 0 bases and J by 4 bases, with 6 bases between. The CDR3 has 13 amino acids. Germline loops: CDR1 LGHDT, CDR2 YNNKEL (reference sequence). The CDR3 coding sequence is TGTGCCAGCAGCCAAGAAGGCAGCTATGGCTACACCTTC. Protein product: CASSQEGSYGYTF.

The chain combines TRBV7-9 with TRBJ2-1, with D perhaps matching TRBD2 (5 bases). Germline CDR1 is SEHNR and CDR2 is FQNEAQ (reference sequence). V gave up 2 bases and J gave up 6 bases, with 11 bases separating them. The CDR3 length is 14 residues. CDR3 coding DNA: TGTGCCAGCAGCTTATCCACTAGTTCCAATGAGCAGTTCTTC. It specifies CASSLSTSSNEQFF.

This clonotype came up a few times. The CDR3 loop reads CASTADTEAFF. CDR3 DNA: TGTGCCAGCACCGCGGACACTGAAGCTTTCTTT. The genes are TRBV12-3 or TRBV12-4 and TRBJ1-1; D not certain. Between the trimmed V and J ends, which lost 7 bases and 3 bases, there was a span of 6 bases. The length of the CDR3 is 11 residues.

V is TRBV19 and J is TRBJ2-7; 7 bases fit TRBD1. The CDR3 runs to 13 residues. The ends lost 4 bases at V and 3 bases at J; junction bases unmatched: 3. From germline, CDR1 is LNHDA and CDR2 SQIVND (reference sequence). The CDR3 sequence: CASSTGQIYEQYF. DNA of the CDR3: TGTGCCAGTAGTACGGGACAGATCTACGAGCAGTACTTC.

This clonotype turned up a few times. CDR3: CASSPGRGLGNQPQHF. CDR3 DNA: TGTGCCAGCAGCCCGGGGAGGGGGCTTGGCAATCAGCCCCAGCATTTT. The rearrangement joins TRBV7-9 to TRBJ1-5, with 7 positions matching TRBD1. The V gene end was trimmed by 5 bases and the J gene end by 2 bases; junction bases not matched to a gene: 9. CDR1 is SEHNR, CDR2 FQNEAQ, per germline (reference sequence). The CDR3 extends over 16 amino acids.

V usage is TRBV20-1 and J usage is TRBJ2-5, with D maybe TRBD2 (6 bases). The length of the CDR3 is 13 residues. Germline CDR1 DFQATT, CDR2 SNEGSKA (reference sequence). This chain's CDR3 is CSQEGNAQETQYF. Written as DNA, the CDR3 is TGCAGCCAGGAGGGGAACGCACAAGAGACCCAGTACTTC.

The rearrangement joins TRBV5-1 to TRBJ2-5; 11 bases fit TRBD2. The DNA end favors TRBJ2-7, so the J call may be wrong. Germline CDR1 and CDR2: SGHRS and YFSETQ. The CDR3 extends over 15 amino acids. The chain's CDR3 is CASSYRLAGPYEQYF. CDR3 sequence (DNA): TGCGCCAGCAGCTACCGACTAGCGGGGCCGTACGAGCAGTACTTC.

This clonotype was seen more than once but under ten times. The chain carries TRBV20-1 and TRBJ1-2; D remains ambiguous. This CDR3 has 14 residues. V lost 5 bases, J lost 3 bases, and 16 bases lay in between. Germline V CDR1 and CDR2: DFQATT, SNEGSKA (reference sequence). This chain's CDR3 is CSAPTGGGHYGYTF. The CDR3 region has the DNA TGCAGTGCTCCGACGGGTGGCGGCCACTATGGCTACACCTTC.

CDR3 loop: CNASAVGWDGYTF. In DNA form, the CDR3 reads TGCAATGCATCGGCCGTTGGATGGGATGGCTACACCTTC. The rearrangement uses TRBV20-1 and TRBJ1-2; no reliable D call. CDR1 and CDR2 from the germline V gene are DFQATT and SNEGSKA (reference sequence). CDR3 size: 13 residues.

This clonotype was observed at least ten times. CDR3 in amino acids: CATSRDNQPQHF. The CDR3 DNA is TGTGCCACCAGCAGAGATAATCAGCCCCAGCATTTT. J is TRBJ1-5 and V is TRBV15; D is ambiguous. CDR3 length: 12 residues. V lost 0 bases, J lost 4 bases, and 1 base lay in between. Germline V gene lookup returns CDR1 LNHNV and CDR2 YYDKDF (reference sequence).

This clonotype was picked up a small number of times. This chain links TRBV11-2 with TRBJ1-5; perhaps TRBD1 as D (6 bases). CDR3 length: 16 residues. V dropped 3 bases and J dropped 0 bases, with 12 bases sitting between them. Germline-derived CDR1 and CDR2 are SGHAT and FQNNGV. CDR3 DNA: TGTGCCAGCAGCTTGGAGGGGGGCACTAGCAATCAGCCCCAGCATTTT. It is translated as CASSLEGGTSNQPQHF.

Details on this clonotype: A read error may produce the germline difference seen at one junction end. This CDR3 reads CATSDSQASGLKTLYF. The CDR3 nucleotides read TGTGCCACCAGTGATTCTCAGGCGTCGGGTTTGAAGACCCTGTACTTC. The chain combines TRBV24-1 with TRBJ2-5; D is ambiguous. Germline V gene data show CDR1 as KGHDR and CDR2 as SFDVKD. The length of the CDR3 is 16 residues.

The chain links TRBV29-1 to TRBJ2-1, with 8 positions matching TRBD2. In germline, CDR1 is SQVTM, CDR2 ANQGSEA. The ends lost 4 bases at V and 3 bases at J; junction bases unmatched: 5. The CDR3 consists of 14 residues. Written as DNA, the CDR3 is TGCAGCGTTGTACTAGCGGAGGGCTACAATGAGCAGTTCTTC. This codes for CSVVLAEGYNEQFF.

This clonotype has just one count. This chain connects TRBV2 to TRBJ2-3; 11 nucleotides match TRBD1. The V gene's germline CDR1 is SNHLY and CDR2 FYNNEI. V was clipped by 2 bases and J by 6 bases; unmatched bases: 7. CDR3 length equals 16 residues. CDR3 DNA: TGTGCCAGCAGTGAAAAGGGGACAGGGGGTACGGATACGCAGTATTTT. Protein sequence: CASSEKGTGGTDTQYF.

V gene TRBV12-3 or TRBV12-4 combines with J gene TRBJ2-1, with a weak D call TRBD1 (6 bases). The CDR3 spans 14 residues. V was clipped by 6 bases and J by 13 bases, with 22 bases between them. The CDR3 nucleotides are TGTGCCAGCAGACCTCGGACAGTCAAAGAGACCCAGTTCTTC. As protein: CASRPRTVKETQFF.

V is TRBV5-1 and J is TRBJ2-5; 9 nucleotides align to TRBD2. The germline CDR1 and CDR2 sequences are SGHRS and YFSETQ. Trimming at V came to 0 bases and at J to 3 bases, leaving 9 bases not matched to a gene. CDR3 size: 17 residues. The DNA for the CDR3 is TGCGCCAGCAGCTTGGTGCCTAGCGGGGTAAGAGAAGAGACCCAGTACTTC. Encoded protein: CASSLVPSGVREETQYF.

This clonotype appeared once. The gene calls are TRBV3-1 and TRBJ2-3, with D perhaps TRBD2 (6 bases). Germline CDR1 LGHDT, CDR2 YNNKEL (reference sequence). CDR3 length: 16 amino acids. Trimming removed 3 bases from V and 4 bases from J, with 17 bases in between. CDR3 nucleotide sequence: TGTGCCAGCAGCCAGAGGGACTCGACACAACCAGATACGCAGTATTTT. It yields the protein CASSQRDSTQPDTQYF.